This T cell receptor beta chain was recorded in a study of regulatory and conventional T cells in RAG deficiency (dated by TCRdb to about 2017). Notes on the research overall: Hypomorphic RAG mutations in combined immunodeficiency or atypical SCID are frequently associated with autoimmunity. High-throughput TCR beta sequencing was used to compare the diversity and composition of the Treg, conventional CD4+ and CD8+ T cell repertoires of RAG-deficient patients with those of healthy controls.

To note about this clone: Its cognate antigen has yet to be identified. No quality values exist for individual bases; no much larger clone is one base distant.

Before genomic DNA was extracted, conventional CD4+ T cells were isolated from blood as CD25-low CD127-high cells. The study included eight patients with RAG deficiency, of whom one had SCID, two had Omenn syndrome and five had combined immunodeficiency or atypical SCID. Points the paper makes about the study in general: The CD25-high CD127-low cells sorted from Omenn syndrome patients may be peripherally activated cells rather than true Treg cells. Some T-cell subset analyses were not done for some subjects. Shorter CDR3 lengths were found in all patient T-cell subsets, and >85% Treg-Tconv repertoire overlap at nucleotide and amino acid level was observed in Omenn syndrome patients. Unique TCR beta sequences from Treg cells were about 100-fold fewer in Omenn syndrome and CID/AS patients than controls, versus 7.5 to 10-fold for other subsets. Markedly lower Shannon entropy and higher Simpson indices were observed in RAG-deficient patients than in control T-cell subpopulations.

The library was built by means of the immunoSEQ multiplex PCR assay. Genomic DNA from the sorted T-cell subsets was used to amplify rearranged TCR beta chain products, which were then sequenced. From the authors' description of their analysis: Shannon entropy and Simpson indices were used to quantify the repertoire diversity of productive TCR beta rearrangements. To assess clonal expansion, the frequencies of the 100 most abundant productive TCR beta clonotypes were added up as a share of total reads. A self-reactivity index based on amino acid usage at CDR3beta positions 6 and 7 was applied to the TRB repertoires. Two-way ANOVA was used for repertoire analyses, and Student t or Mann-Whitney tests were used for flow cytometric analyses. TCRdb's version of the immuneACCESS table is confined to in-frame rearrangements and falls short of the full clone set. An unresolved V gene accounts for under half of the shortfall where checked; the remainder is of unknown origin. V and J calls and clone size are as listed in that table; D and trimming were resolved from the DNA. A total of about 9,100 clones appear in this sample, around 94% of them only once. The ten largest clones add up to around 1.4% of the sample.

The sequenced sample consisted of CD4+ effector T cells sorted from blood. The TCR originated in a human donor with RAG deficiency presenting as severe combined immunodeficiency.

At the DNA level, the sequence is TGTGCCAGCAGCACTCCACCGCGTAATGAGCAGTTCTTC. Its translation reads: CASSTPPRNEQFF. The chain is made from TRBV7-2 and TRBJ2-1, with no D gene named confidently. The germline V gene specifies SGHTA as CDR1 and FQGNSA as CDR2. The CDR3 starts with the cysteine, ends with the phenylalanine, and has 13 residues. CDR3 DNA is the only sequence kept; it has 39 bases, read in frame from the first base. V is reduced by 5 bases and J by 7 bases, leaving a spacing of 12 bases between them.